One sample yielded the 15 T cell receptor beta chains listed below, sequenced in a study of early T cells in non-severe SARS-CoV-2 infection. TCRdb fed the 5' RACE reads into MiXCR, producing one record per CDR3 protein. The sample holds 70,000 or so distinct CDR3 sequences, roughly 9.1% seen once. Sample: whole blood, taken at baseline. These receptors were obtained from an adult who was a healthcare worker with PCR-confirmed SARS-CoV-2 infection or an uninfected control (not recorded which).

The chain couples TRBV12-3 or TRBV12-4 to TRBJ2-7, with TRBD1 matching 9 bases. This CDR3 is 14 amino acids long. V shed 6 bases, J shed 6 bases, and the junction held 9 bases outside the gene matches. The CDR3 sequence is CASRRTGDPLEQYF. The CDR3 DNA is TGTGCCAGCAGACGGACAGGGGACCCTCTCGAGCAGTACTTC.

This clonotype has more than one count but fewer than ten. The chain combines TRBV12-3 or TRBV12-4 with TRBJ1-1; 7 bases agree with TRBD1. V was clipped by 6 bases and J by 6 bases; unmatched bases: 13. The CDR3 consists of 15 residues. The CDR3 sequence: CASSPTGRRWAEAFF. CDR3 in DNA: TGTGCCAGCAGCCCGACAGGGCGGCGCTGGGCTGAAGCTTTCTTT.

This clonotype was found many times. This chain joins TRBV10-3 and TRBJ1-1, with D possibly matching TRBD1 (5 bases). This CDR3 is built from 11 residues. V was trimmed by 10 bases and J by 7 bases, leaving 13 bases between them. CDR1 is ENHRY, CDR2 SYGVKD, per germline. CDR3 DNA sequence: TGTGCCACCGGGGGGACCGGTGAAGCTTTCTTT. Protein sequence: CATGGTGEAFF.

J is TRBJ1-5 and V is TRBV12-3 or TRBV12-4, with 7 bases identical to TRBD1. The J segment lost 4 bases and the V segment lost 5 bases, leaving 8 bases of the junction unmatched. There are 15 residues in the CDR3. In nucleotides, the CDR3 is TGTGCCAGCAGTCGACAGGGTCTTTGGAATCAGCCCCAGCATTTT. Residues: CASSRQGLWNQPQHF.

This clonotype has ten or more counts. This chain joins TRBV3-1 and TRBJ1-1; weak D call: TRBD1 (6 bases). Between the trimmed V and J ends, which lost 1 base and 3 bases, there was a span of 15 bases. CDR1 is LGHDT and CDR2 is YNNKEL in the germline V gene (reference sequence). The CDR3 sequence is 16 residues long. The CDR3 bases are TGTGCCAGCAGCCAAGTGGCTACCAGGGGAGACACTGAAGCTTTCTTT. Protein: CASSQVATRGDTEAFF. The full variable domain, with the rest looked up from reference TRBV3-1 and TRBJ1-1, is DTAVSQTPKYLVTQMGNDKSIKCEQNLGHDTMYWYKQDSKKFLKIMFSYNNKELIINETVPNRFSPKSPDKAHLNLHINSLELGDSAVYFCASSQVATRGDTEAFFGQGTRLTVV.

This clonotype was observed once. The chain links TRBV6-2 or TRBV6-3 to TRBJ2-7; D gene uncertain. The length of the CDR3 is 12 residues. Per the germline V gene, CDR1 is MNHEY and CDR2 is SVGEGT. V shed 2 bases and J shed 5 bases, with 7 bases lying between them. CDR3 sequence (DNA): TGTGCCAGCAGTTACAGGGCGGACGAGCAGTACTTC. Translated, it gives CASSYRADEQYF.

In this sample, this clonotype turned up many times. The rearrangement joins TRBV11-2 to TRBJ2-1; D remains unclear. The CDR3 loop spans 13 amino acids. With 5 bases removed from V and 6 bases from J, the gap between germline ends came to 11 bases. The germline V gene encodes CDR1 SGHAT and CDR2 FQNNGV. CDR3 protein: CASSDYSGNEQFF. In DNA, the CDR3 is TGTGCCAGCAGCGATTACAGTGGCAATGAGCAGTTCTTC.

This clonotype was seen at least ten times. The chain uses TRBV21-1 and TRBJ1-6. TRBV21-1 is annotated as a pseudogene. The CDR3 spans 14 residues. CDR3 amino acids: CASSKGIASSPLHF. The CDR3 bases are TGTGCCAGCAGCAAAGGGATAGCCAGTTCACCCCTCCACTTT.

The chain joins TRBV20-1 to TRBJ2-7, with 7 bases that match TRBD1. J lost 0 bases, V lost 2 bases, and 10 bases had no gene match. The CDR3 has 16 residues. Germline V gene sequence: CDR1 DFQATT, CDR2 SNEGSKA (reference sequence). This chain's CDR3 is CSARKSPGQTSYEQYF. CDR3 DNA: TGCAGTGCTAGAAAATCGCCGGGACAGACCTCCTACGAGCAGTACTTC.

This clonotype was seen at least ten times. This chain links TRBV7-3 with TRBJ2-1; the D gene could be TRBD1 or TRBD2 (5 bases each). The germline gives CDR1 SGHTA, CDR2 FQGTGA. The CDR3 sequence is 14 residues long. Trimming removed 3 bases at V and 7 bases at J, with 13 bases between. For the CDR3, the DNA is TGTGCCAGCAGCTTCGGGGCTTCCTTAAATGAGCAGTTCTTC. It specifies CASSFGASLNEQFF.

The chain joins TRBV7-9 to TRBJ1-6; D is perhaps TRBD1 (6 bases). V dropped 4 bases and J dropped 7 bases, with 20 bases sitting between them. Per the germline V gene, CDR1 is SEHNR and CDR2 is FQNEAQ (reference sequence). The CDR3 length is 17 residues. CDR3 coding DNA: TGTGCCAGCAGCTCCTCCGCGCGGGGGGCCAGGAATTCACCCCTCCACTTT. Amino acids: CASSSSARGARNSPLHF.

This clonotype was recorded many times. The rearrangement uses TRBV14 and TRBJ2-5; no clear D gene. CDR3 length: 14 amino acids. V was clipped by 0 bases and J by 2 bases, with 7 bases between them. Germline CDR1 SGHDN, CDR2 FVKESK. The CDR3 loop reads CASSQEAFQETQYF. For the CDR3, the DNA is TGTGCCAGCAGCCAAGAGGCCTTTCAAGAGACCCAGTACTTC.

The V gene is TRBV29-1, the J gene TRBJ2-7, with 7 bases that match TRBD1. J lost 2 bases, V lost 7 bases, and 8 bases had no gene match. The CDR3 spans 13 residues. Germline lookup yields CDR1 SQVTM and CDR2 ANQGSEA. For the CDR3, the DNA is TGCAGCGCTGGGACAGCAGGCACCTACGAGCAGTACTTC. Translating gives CSAGTAGTYEQYF.

The chain links TRBV9 to TRBJ1-1, with unresolved D. This CDR3 contains 14 residues. The V and J ends lost 0 bases and 6 bases respectively, with 12 bases between them. Germline lookup yields CDR1 SGDLS and CDR2 YYNGEE. The CDR3 region is CASSVDGSSAEAFF. The CDR3 region has the DNA TGTGCCAGCAGCGTAGATGGGTCAAGCGCTGAAGCTTTCTTT. Together with reference TRBV9 and TRBJ1-1, the CDR3 gives the full variable domain: DSGVTQTPKHLITATGQRVTLRCSPRSGDLSVYWYQQSLDQGLQFLIQYYNGEERAKGNILERFSAQQFPDLHSELNLSSLELGDSALYFCASSVDGSSAEAFFGQGTRLTVV.

Only a few counts were recorded for this clonotype. V is TRBV10-3 and J is TRBJ2-2, with D perhaps matching TRBD1 (6 bases). Trimming pared 2 bases from V and 3 bases from J, leaving 10 bases between. Germline-derived CDR1 and CDR2 are ENHRY and SYGVKD. The CDR3 sequence is 15 residues long. This chain's CDR3 is CAISEPGQYTGELFF. In DNA, the CDR3 is TGTGCCATCAGTGAGCCGGGACAATACACCGGGGAGCTGTTTTTT.